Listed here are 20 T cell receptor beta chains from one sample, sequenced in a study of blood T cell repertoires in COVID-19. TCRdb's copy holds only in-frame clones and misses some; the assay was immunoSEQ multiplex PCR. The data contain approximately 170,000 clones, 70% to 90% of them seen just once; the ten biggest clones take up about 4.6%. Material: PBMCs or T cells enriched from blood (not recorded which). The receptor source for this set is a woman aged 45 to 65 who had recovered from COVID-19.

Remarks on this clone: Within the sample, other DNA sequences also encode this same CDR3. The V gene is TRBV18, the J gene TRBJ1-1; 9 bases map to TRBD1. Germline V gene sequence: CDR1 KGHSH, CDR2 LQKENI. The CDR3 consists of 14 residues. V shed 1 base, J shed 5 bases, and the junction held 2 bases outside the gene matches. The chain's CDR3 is CASSPQGQGTEAFF. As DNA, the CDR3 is TGTGCCAGCTCACCACAGGGACAGGGTACTGAAGCTTTCTTT.

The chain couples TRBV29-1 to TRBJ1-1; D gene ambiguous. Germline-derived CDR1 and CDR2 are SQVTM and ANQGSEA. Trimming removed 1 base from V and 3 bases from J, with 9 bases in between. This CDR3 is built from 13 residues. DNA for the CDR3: TGCAGCGTTGAAGTGACCCGGGACACTGAAGCTTTCTTT. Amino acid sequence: CSVEVTRDTEAFF.

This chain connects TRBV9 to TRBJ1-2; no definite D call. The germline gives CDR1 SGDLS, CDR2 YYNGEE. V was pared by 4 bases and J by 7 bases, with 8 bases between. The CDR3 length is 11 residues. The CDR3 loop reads CASSREGGYTF. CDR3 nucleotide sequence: TGTGCCAGCAGCCGAGAGGGTGGCTACACCTTC.

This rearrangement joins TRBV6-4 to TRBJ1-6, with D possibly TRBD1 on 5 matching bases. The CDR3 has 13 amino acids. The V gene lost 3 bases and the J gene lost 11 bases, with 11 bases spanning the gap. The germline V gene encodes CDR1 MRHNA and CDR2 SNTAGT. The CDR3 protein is CASSEGQGTPLHF. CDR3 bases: TGTGCCAGCAGTGAGGGGCAGGGTACACCCCTCCACTTT.

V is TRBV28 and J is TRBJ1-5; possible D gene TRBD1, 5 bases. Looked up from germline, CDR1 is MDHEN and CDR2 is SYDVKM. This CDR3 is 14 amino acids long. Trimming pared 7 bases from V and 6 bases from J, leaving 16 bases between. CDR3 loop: CASTPRRVGQPQHF. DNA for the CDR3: TGTGCCAGCACCCCGCGCAGGGTAGGTCAGCCCCAGCATTTT.

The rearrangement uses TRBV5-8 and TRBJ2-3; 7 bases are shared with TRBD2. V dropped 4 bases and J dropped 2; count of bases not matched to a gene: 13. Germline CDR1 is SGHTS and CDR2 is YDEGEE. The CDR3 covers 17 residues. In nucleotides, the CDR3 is TGTGCCAGCAGCACCACCCGAGGACTAGGAGTCACAGATACGCAGTATTTT. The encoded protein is CASSTTRGLGVTDTQYF.

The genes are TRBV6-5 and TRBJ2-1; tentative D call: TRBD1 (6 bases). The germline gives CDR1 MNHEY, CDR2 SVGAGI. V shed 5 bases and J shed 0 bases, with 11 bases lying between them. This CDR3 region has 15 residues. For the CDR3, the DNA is TGTGCCAGCAGTCAGGGGACCGGCTCCTACAATGAGCAGTTCTTC. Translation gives CASSQGTGSYNEQFF.

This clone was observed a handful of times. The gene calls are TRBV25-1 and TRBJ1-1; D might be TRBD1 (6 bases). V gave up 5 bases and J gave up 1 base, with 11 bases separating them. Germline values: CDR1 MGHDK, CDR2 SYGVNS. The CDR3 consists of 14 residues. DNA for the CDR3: TGTGCCAGCAGTAAAGGGGGAACGAACACTGAAGCTTTCTTT. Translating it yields CASSKGGTNTEAFF.

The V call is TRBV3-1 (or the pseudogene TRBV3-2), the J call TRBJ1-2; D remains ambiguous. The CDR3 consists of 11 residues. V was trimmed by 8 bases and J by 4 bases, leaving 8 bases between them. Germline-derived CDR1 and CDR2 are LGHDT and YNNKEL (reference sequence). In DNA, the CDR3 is TGTGCCAGCGGCGAGGGCTATGGCTACACCTTC. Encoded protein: CASGEGYGYTF.

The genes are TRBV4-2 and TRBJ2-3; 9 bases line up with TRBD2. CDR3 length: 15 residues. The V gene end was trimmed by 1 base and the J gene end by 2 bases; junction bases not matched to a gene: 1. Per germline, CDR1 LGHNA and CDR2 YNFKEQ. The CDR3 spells CASSQGLAVTDTQYF. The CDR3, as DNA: TGTGCCAGCAGCCAAGGACTAGCGGTCACAGATACGCAGTATTTT.

The CDR3 nucleotides read TGCGCCAGCAGCCCCCGCCTGCAGGGGTCTTTAGATGGCTACACCTTC. Translated: CASSPRLQGSLDGYTF. The gene calls are TRBV5-1 and TRBJ1-2; D may be TRBD1 (6 bases). CDR3 length: 16 amino acids. Germline CDR1 reads SGHRS; CDR2 reads YFSETQ. V lost 4 bases to trimming and J lost 6 bases, with 22 bases between them.

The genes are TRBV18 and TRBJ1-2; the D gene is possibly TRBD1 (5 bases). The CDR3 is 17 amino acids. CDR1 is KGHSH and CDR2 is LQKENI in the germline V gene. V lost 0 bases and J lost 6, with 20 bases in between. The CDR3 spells CASSPPELQGGTHGYTF. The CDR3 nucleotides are TGTGCCAGCTCACCACCGGAGCTGCAGGGCGGAACCCATGGCTACACCTTC. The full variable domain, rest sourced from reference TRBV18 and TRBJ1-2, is NAGVMQNPRHLVRRRGQEARLRCSPMKGHSHVYWYRQLPEEGLKFMVYLQKENIIDESGMPKERFSAEFPKEGPSILRIQQVVRGDSAAYFCASSPPELQGGTHGYTFGSGTRLTVV.

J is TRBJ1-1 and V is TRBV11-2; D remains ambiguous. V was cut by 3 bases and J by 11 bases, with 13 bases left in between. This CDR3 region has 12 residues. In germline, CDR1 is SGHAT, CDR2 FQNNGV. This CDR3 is CASSLISTGAFF. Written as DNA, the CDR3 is TGTGCCAGCAGCTTGATAAGTACCGGGGCTTTCTTT.

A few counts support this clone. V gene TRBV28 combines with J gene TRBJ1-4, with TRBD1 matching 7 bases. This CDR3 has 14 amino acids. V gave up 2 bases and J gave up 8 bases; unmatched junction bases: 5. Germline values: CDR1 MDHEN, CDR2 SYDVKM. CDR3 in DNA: TGTGCCAGCAGTTTACAAGGGGGCGAAGAAAAACTGTTTTTT. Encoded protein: CASSLQGGEEKLFF.

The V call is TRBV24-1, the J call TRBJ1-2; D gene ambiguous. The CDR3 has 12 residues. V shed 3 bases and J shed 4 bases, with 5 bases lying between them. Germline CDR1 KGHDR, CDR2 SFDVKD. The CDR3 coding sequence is TGTGCCACCAGTGATACAGTCTATGGCTACACCTTC. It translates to CATSDTVYGYTF.

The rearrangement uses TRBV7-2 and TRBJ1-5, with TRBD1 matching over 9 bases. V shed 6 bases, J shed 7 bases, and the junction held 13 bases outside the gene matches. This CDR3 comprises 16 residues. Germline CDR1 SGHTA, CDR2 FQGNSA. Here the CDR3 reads CASSYHTGTGTQPQHF. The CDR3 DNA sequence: TGTGCCAGCAGTTACCACACCGGGACAGGGACCCAGCCCCAGCATTTT.

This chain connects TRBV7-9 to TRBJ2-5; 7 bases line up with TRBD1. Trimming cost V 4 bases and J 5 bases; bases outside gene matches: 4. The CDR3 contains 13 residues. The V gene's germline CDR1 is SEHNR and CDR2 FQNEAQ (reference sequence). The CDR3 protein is CASSSGTDETQYF. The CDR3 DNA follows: TGTGCCAGCAGCTCCGGGACAGACGAGACCCAGTACTTC.

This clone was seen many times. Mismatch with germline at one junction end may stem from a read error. The CDR3: CASSQTRTGF. The CDR3, as DNA: TGCGCCAGCAGTCAAACGCGGACAGGGTTT. This rearrangement joins TRBV23-1 to TRBJ1-6, with 8 bases identical to TRBD1. Being an ORF, TRBV23-1 has a function that is uncertain. The CDR3 length is 10 residues.

The CDR3: CASSNSYEQYV. CDR3 bases: TGTGCCAGCAGTAACAGCTACGAGCAGTACGTC. The chain is built from TRBV6-2 or TRBV6-3 and TRBJ2-7; D unresolved. The germline V gene has CDR1 MNHEY and CDR2 SVGEGT. V lost 5 bases and J 3 bases, leaving 5 bases between the germline ends. CDR3 length: 11 residues.

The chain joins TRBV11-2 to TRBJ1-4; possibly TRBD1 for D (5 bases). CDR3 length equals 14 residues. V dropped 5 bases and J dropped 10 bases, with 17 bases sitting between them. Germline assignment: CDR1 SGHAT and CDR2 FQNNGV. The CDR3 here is CASSPRTSQGKLFF. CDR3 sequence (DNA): TGTGCCAGCAGCCCACGTACCTCGCAGGGAAAACTGTTTTTT.